This record covers a single TCR beta chain. Its antigen is unknown. This sample is drawn from a study of T cell responses to AZD1222 COVID-19 vaccine. Broader study findings: The study reported that nearly half of spike-specific TCRs target unmutated variant regions. Spike-specific TCR breadth and depth grew following two AZD1222 doses.

Germline lookup yields CDR1 SGDLS and CDR2 YYNGEE. Trimming removed 3 bases from V and 5 bases from J; junction bases left unmatched: 7. This CDR3 has 15 amino acids. The data were produced by immunoSEQ multiplex PCR, yet TCRdb's version contains in-frame clones alone and is incomplete. The sample holds 130,000 or so clones, roughly 82% seen once. Material: peripheral blood, obtained 28 days after the second AZD1222 dose. The chain recombines TRBV9 with TRBJ2-5; TRBD1 aligns across 10 bases. This TCR came from an adult who received the AZD1222 COVID-19 vaccine. DNA for the CDR3: TGTGCCAGCAGCGAAGGGACAGGGGCCGGTGAGACCCAGTACTTC. It is translated as CASSEGTGAGETQYF.